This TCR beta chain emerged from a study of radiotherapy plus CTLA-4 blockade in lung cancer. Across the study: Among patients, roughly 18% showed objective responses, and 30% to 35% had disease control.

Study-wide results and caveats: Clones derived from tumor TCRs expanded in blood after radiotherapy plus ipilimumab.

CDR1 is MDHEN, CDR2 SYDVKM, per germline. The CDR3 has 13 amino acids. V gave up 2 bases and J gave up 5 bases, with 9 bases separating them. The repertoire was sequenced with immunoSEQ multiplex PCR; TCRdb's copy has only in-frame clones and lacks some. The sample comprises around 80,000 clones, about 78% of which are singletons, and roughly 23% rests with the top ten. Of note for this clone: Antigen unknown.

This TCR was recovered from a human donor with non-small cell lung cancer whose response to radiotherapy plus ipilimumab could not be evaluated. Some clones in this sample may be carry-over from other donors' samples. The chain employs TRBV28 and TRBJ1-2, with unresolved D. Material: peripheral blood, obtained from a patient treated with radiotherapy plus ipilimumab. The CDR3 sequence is CASSLGQPYGYTF. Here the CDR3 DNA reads TGTGCCAGCAGTTTAGGGCAGCCGTATGGCTACACCTTC.